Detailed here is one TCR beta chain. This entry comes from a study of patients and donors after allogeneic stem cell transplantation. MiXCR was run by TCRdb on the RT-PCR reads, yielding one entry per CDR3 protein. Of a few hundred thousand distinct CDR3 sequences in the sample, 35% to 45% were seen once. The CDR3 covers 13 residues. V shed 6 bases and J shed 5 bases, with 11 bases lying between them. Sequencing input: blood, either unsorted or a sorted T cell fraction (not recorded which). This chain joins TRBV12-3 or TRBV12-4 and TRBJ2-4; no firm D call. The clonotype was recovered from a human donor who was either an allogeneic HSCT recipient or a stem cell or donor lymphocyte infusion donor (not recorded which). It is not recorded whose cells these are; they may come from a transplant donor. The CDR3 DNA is TGTGCCAGCAGGTTATCGACCGAAAACATTCAGTACTTC. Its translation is CASRLSTENIQYF.